These 17 T cell receptor beta chains originate from one sample sequenced in a study of blood T cells in healthy people across ages. For the second PCR, which ran for about 7 to 11 cycles, a sample-barcoded 5' primer and a J-beta primer mix were used. TCRdb independently ran MiXCR on the 5' RACE reads; one entry per CDR3 protein. The sample includes just under 750,000 distinct CDR3 sequences, approximately 21% of them seen just once. Sequencing was performed on blood. These receptors all come from a man in his 70s in good health.

The rearrangement links TRBV12-3 or TRBV12-4 to TRBJ1-1; 9 bases align to TRBD1. The ends lost 4 bases at V and 7 bases at J; junction bases unmatched: 13. The CDR3 sequence is 16 residues long. Written as DNA, the CDR3 is TGTGCCAGCAGTTCCCCGACAGGGGGGGAAATCAATGAAGCTTTCTTT. Residues: CASSSPTGGEINEAFF.

This chain connects TRBV11-2 to TRBJ2-1, with D perhaps TRBD1 or TRBD2 (5 bases each). CDR3 length: 15 amino acids. V lost 3 bases and J lost 3, with 12 bases in between. Per germline, CDR1 SGHAT and CDR2 FQNNGV. The CDR3 loop reads CASSLTHGGYNEQFF. CDR3 DNA: TGTGCCAGCAGCTTGACTCATGGGGGCTACAATGAGCAGTTCTTC.

This clonotype showed up just a few times. The V call is TRBV14, the J call TRBJ2-3; D is unresolved. Germline loops: CDR1 SGHDN, CDR2 FVKESK. V lost 6 bases and J 7 bases, leaving 8 bases between the germline ends. The CDR3 covers 11 residues. The CDR3 DNA sequence: TGTGCCAGCAGGGGTGGTAATACGCAGTATTTT. The encoded protein is CASRGGNTQYF.

The table lists this clonotype with a few counts. This chain joins TRBV4-3 and TRBJ1-2, with a possible D match to TRBD1 (6 bases). The CDR3 has 14 residues. The V and J ends lost 3 bases and 4 bases respectively, with 12 bases between them. Germline-derived CDR1 and CDR2 are LGHNA and YSLEER. The CDR3 DNA is TGCGCCAGCAGCCACCAAACAGGGAGCTATGGCTACACCTTC. Translated: CASSHQTGSYGYTF.

This clonotype showed up just a few times. The chain employs TRBV29-1 and TRBJ1-2; D is undetermined. Trimming shortened V by 3 bases and J by 0 bases, and 11 bases separated the two germline ends. Germline values: CDR1 SQVTM, CDR2 ANQGSEA. The CDR3 contains 14 residues. This CDR3 is CSVDRLGANYGYTF. The CDR3 DNA reads TGCAGCGTTGATAGGTTGGGAGCTAACTATGGCTACACCTTC.

The genes are TRBV7-9 and TRBJ2-2; 9 positions agree with TRBD2. The CDR3 runs to 16 residues. CDR1 and CDR2 from the germline V gene are SEHNR and FQNEAQ (reference sequence). V shed 5 bases, J shed 2 bases, and the junction held 6 bases outside the gene matches. Written as DNA, the CDR3 is TGTGCCAGCAGCCCCCGACTAGCGGCTAACACCGGGGAGCTGTTTTTT. This translates into CASSPRLAANTGELFF. Using reference TRBV7-9 and TRBJ2-2 for the parts outside the CDR3, the full variable domain is DTGVSQNPRHKITKRGQNVTFRCDPISEHNRLYWYRQTLGQGPEFLTYFQNEAQLEKSRLLSDRFSAERPKGSFSTLEIQRTEQGDSAMYLCASSPRLAANTGELFFGEGSRLTVL.

V gene TRBV20-1 combines with J gene TRBJ1-5; 10 bases line up with TRBD1. The V gene end was trimmed by 6 bases and the J gene end by 3 bases; junction bases not matched to a gene: 5. CDR1 DFQATT and CDR2 SNEGSKA come from the germline V gene (reference sequence). This CDR3 spans 14 amino acids. The CDR3 spells CSAQTGGTNQPQHF. CDR3 DNA: TGCAGTGCCCAGACAGGGGGCACCAATCAGCCCCAGCATTTT.

This clonotype was seen more than once but under ten times. This chain joins TRBV7-2 and TRBJ2-7; D could derive from TRBD1 or TRBD2 (5 bases each). Looked up from germline, CDR1 is SGHTA and CDR2 is FQGNSA. This CDR3 region has 15 residues. Trimming left V 4 bases short and J 6 bases short, with 19 bases between. In DNA, the CDR3 is TGTGCCAGCAGCTCAGGGACCAAAGGGTGGTTCGAGCAGTACTTC. This codes for CASSSGTKGWFEQYF. The full variable domain, in which reference TRBV7-2 and TRBJ2-7 provide the parts outside the CDR3, is GAGVSQSPSNKVTEKGKDVELRCDPISGHTALYWYRQSLGQGLEFLIYFQGNSAPDKSGLPSDRFSAERTGGSVSTLTIQRTQQEDSAVYLCASSSGTKGWFEQYFGPGTRLTVT.

The chain uses TRBV29-1 and TRBJ2-1; 16 nucleotides agree with TRBD2. Trimming removed 4 bases from V and 7 bases from J; junction bases left unmatched: 4. Germline lookup yields CDR1 SQVTM and CDR2 ANQGSEA. This CDR3 has 15 amino acids. The CDR3 region is CSVAWGLAGGNEQFF. In DNA form, the CDR3 reads TGCAGCGTTGCTTGGGGACTAGCGGGGGGGAATGAGCAGTTCTTC.

This clonotype has a handful of counts. The rearrangement links TRBV12-3 or TRBV12-4 to TRBJ2-1, with 8 bases matching TRBD2. The ends lost 4 bases at V and 9 bases at J; junction bases unmatched: 8. The CDR3 runs to 14 residues. In DNA, the CDR3 is TGTGCCAGCAGTTCCCTAGGACTAGCAGTTGAGCAGTTCTTC. Its protein is CASSSLGLAVEQFF.

The chain employs TRBV5-1 and TRBJ2-1; 11 bases fit TRBD1. V dropped 5 bases and J dropped 9; count of bases not matched to a gene: 10. Germline CDR1 SGHRS, CDR2 YFSETQ. The CDR3 spans 15 residues. Here the CDR3 DNA reads TGCGCCAGCAGATTAGGACAGGGGGCGCATCGTGAGCAGTTCTTC. Translation: CASRLGQGAHREQFF.

This chain uses TRBV14 with TRBJ2-5, with no clear D. The J call could be wrong; TRBJ2-1 is a better fit for the DNA end. CDR3 length: 12 amino acids. CDR1 and CDR2 from the germline V gene are SGHDN and FVKESK. CDR3 amino acids: CASSPYLRPQFF. CDR3 coding DNA: TGTGCCAGCAGCCCTTACCTCCGCCCCCAGTTCTTC.

This chain joins TRBV19 and TRBJ2-2; no clear D gene. Trimming took off 8 bases at V and 6 bases at J, with 13 bases between the two ends. Per germline, CDR1 LNHDA and CDR2 SQIVND (reference sequence). CDR3 length: 13 residues. This CDR3 is CASRTYQAGELFF. DNA for the CDR3: TGTGCCAGTCGGACGTATCAGGCCGGGGAGCTGTTTTTT.

Only a few counts were recorded for this clonotype. Here the CDR3 reads CSVDGRGTSGTDTQYF. In DNA form, the CDR3 reads TGCAGCGTTGATGGTCGGGGAACTAGCGGCACAGATACGCAGTATTTT. The V gene is TRBV29-1, the J gene TRBJ2-3; 7 bases agree with TRBD2. Germline V lookup: CDR1 SQVTM, CDR2 ANQGSEA. The V segment lost 3 bases and the J segment 1 base; nucleotides outside the gene matches: 10. This CDR3 has 16 amino acids.

This clonotype turned up a few times. This rearrangement joins TRBV3-1 to TRBJ1-4; D gene uncertain. Germline V CDR1 and CDR2: LGHDT, YNNKEL (reference sequence). This CDR3 has 15 amino acids. V lost 2 bases to trimming and J lost 5 bases, with 12 bases between them. CDR3 in DNA: TGTGCCAGCAGCCAAAACCACGCAAGGAATGAAAAACTGTTTTTT. Protein: CASSQNHARNEKLFF.

The gene calls are TRBV27 and TRBJ2-7; 11 nucleotides match TRBD1. J was trimmed by 0 bases and V by 6 bases; bases with no gene match: 4. The CDR3 is 15 residues long. Germline V CDR1 and CDR2: MNHEY, SMNVEV (reference sequence). The CDR3 spells CASRYGTGGSYEQYF. The CDR3 DNA reads TGTGCCAGCAGGTATGGGACAGGGGGCTCCTACGAGCAGTACTTC.

In its sample, this clonotype was seen a few times. The chain recombines TRBV24-1 with TRBJ2-1, with 10 bases identical to TRBD2. Trimming cost V 3 bases and J 3 bases; bases outside gene matches: 7. The CDR3 has 17 residues. Germline V lookup: CDR1 KGHDR, CDR2 SFDVKD. The CDR3 DNA reads TGTGCCACCAGTGATCCCGGGATAGCGGGGGGCTACAATGAGCAGTTCTTC. As protein: CATSDPGIAGGYNEQFF.